This TCR beta chain was obtained from a study of T cell responses to AZD1222 COVID-19 vaccine. General study points: Distributed over spike, vaccine-associated CD4 TCRs predominated at 160-218 and 743-854. In a largely white British group with more females than males, clonal diversity was possibly underestimated.

The data were produced by immunoSEQ multiplex PCR, yet TCRdb's version contains in-frame clones alone and is incomplete. There are fewer than 150,000 clones in the sample; around 87% occur only once, and approximately 1.5% lies in the top ten. On this clone: Its target is unknown.

With 6 bases removed from V and 7 bases from J, the gap between germline ends came to 12 bases. The germline CDR1 and CDR2 sequences are SGHTA and FQGNSA. The CDR3 has 13 amino acids. The source of this sequence is an adult in good health. V usage is TRBV7-2 and J usage is TRBJ1-4; a weak D match, TRBD1 (6 bases). Sequenced material: peripheral blood, taken on day 0 of AZD1222 vaccination. CDR3 protein: CASRRGTSEKLFF. CDR3 bases: TGTGCCAGCAGAAGGGGGACGTCTGAAAAACTGTTTTTT.